This TCR beta chain was recorded in a study of early T cells in non-severe SARS-CoV-2 infection. Study as a whole: Unpaired chains resulted from sequencing bulk RNA of unsorted whole blood.

Study-wide points: CD4 and private specificities were missed by VDJdb matching, which favored anti-spike CD8 responses.

The CDR3 spans 14 residues. V dropped 3 bases and J dropped 6; count of bases not matched to a gene: 6. TCRdb reprocessed the 5' RACE reads via MiXCR and lists one record per CDR3 protein. The sample gives tens of thousands of distinct CDR3 sequences, around 10% of which show up once; about 10% is in the top ten. A word on this clonotype: Its antigen is as yet unknown.

What was sequenced was whole blood. The receptor was derived from an adult who was a healthcare worker with PCR-confirmed SARS-CoV-2 infection or an uninfected control (not recorded which). The chain combines TRBV12-3 or TRBV12-4 with TRBJ2-7; 9 nucleotides align to TRBD1. The CDR3: CASSFTGQGIEQYF. DNA for the CDR3: TGTGCCAGCAGTTTCACGGGACAGGGAATCGAGCAGTACTTC.